The sequence of this T cell receptor beta chain was determined in a study of CD8 T cells in ankylosing spondylitis. General observations from the study: It appeared that ankylosing spondylitis blood was characterized by a TCR beta motif of seven or eight highly homologous variants. Some of these motif variants have turned up before, in reports on reactive arthritis synovial fluid and blood. CD8+ cells made up the disease-linked clones, which were relatively rare in peripheral blood. Reports say disease-linked clones showed up significantly more in matched ankylosing spondylitis synovial fluid.

In germline, CDR1 is DFQATT, CDR2 SNEGSKA (reference sequence). The CDR3 totals 14 residues. By quantitative 5'-RACE with molecular barcodes, the TCR beta libraries were made. TCRdb redid the calling of the 5' RACE reads with MiXCR, one entry per CDR3 protein. The table shows 390,000 or so distinct CDR3 sequences, with approximately 20% occurring only once. This clonotype turned up a few times. Its antigen remains unknown. V and J are TRBV20-1 and TRBJ2-1; tentative D call: TRBD2 (5 bases). Source material: blood, either unsorted or a sorted T cell fraction (not recorded which). The clonotype comes from a male donor with ankylosing spondylitis. The CDR3 here is CSSGRASSYNEQFF. The CDR3 DNA is TGCAGCAGTGGGCGGGCTAGCTCCTACAATGAGCAGTTCTTC.